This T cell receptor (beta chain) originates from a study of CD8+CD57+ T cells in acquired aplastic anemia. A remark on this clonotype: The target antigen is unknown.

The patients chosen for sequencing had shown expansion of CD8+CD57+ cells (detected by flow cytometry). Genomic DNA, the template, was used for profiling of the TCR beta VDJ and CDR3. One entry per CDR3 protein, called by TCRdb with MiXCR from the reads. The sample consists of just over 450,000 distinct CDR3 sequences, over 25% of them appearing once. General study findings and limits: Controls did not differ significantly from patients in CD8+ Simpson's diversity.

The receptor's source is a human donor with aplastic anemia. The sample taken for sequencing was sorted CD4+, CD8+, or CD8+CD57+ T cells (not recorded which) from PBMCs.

CDR3 sequence: CASSLIGLNTDTQYF. CDR3 sequence (DNA): TGTGCCAGCAGCTTAATAGGGCTGAACACAGATACGCAGTATTTT. This chain uses TRBV7-3 with TRBJ2-3; D gene uncertain. V was clipped by 1 base and J by 2 bases, with 10 bases between them. Germline V gene lookup returns CDR1 SGHTA and CDR2 FQGTGA. There are 15 residues in the CDR3.